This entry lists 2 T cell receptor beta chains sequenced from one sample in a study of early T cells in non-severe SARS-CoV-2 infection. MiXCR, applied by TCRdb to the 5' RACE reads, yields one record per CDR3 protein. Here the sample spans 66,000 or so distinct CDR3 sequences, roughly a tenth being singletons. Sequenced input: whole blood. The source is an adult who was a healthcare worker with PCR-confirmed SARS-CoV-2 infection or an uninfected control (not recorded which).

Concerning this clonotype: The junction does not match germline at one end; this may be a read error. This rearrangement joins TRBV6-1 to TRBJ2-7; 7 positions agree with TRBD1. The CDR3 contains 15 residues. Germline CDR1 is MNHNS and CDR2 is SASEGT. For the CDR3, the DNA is TGTGCCAGCAGCGAAGGGACAGCTTTCGTCTACGAGCAGTACTTC. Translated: CASSEGTAFVYEQYF.

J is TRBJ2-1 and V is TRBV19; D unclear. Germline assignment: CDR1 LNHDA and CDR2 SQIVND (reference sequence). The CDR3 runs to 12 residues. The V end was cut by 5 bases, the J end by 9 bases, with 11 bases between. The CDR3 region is CASSFRSGEQFF. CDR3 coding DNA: TGTGCCAGTAGTTTCAGATCAGGTGAGCAGTTCTTC.